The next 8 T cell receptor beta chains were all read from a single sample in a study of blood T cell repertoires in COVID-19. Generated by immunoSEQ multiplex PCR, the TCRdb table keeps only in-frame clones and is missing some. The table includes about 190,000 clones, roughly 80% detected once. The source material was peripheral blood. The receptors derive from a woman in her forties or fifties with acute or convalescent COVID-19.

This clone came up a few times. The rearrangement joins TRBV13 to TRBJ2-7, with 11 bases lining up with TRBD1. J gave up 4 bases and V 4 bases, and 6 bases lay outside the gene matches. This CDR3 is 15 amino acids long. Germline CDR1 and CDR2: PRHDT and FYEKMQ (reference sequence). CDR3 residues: CASSSGQGVGYEQYF. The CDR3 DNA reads TGTGCCAGCAGCTCGGGACAGGGGGTGGGGTACGAGCAGTACTTC. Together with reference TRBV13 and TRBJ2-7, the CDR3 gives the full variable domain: AAGVIQSPRHLIKEKRETATLKCYPIPRHDTVYWYQQGPGQDPQFLISFYEKMQSDKGSIPDRFSAQQFSDYHSELNMSSLELGDSALYFCASSSGQGVGYEQYFGPGTRLTVT.

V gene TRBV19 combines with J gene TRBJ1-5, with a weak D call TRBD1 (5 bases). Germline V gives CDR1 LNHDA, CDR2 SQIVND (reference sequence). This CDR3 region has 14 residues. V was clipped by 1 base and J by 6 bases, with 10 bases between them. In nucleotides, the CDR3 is TGTGCCAGTAGTATAGGGGGGGGAAGTCAGCCCCAGCATTTT. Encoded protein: CASSIGGGSQPQHF.

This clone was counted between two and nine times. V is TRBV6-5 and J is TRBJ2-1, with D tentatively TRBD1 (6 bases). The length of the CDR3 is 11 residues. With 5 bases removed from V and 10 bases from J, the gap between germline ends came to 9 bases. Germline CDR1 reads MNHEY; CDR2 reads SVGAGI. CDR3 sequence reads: CASSTQGEQFF. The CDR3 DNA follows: TGTGCCAGCAGTACCCAGGGGGAGCAGTTCTTC.

The CDR3 DNA sequence: TGTGCCAGCAGCCCCAGGGGAAGCAATCAGCCCCAGCATTTT. Its translation: CASSPRGSNQPQHF. V is TRBV21-1 and J is TRBJ1-5; the table's D call, TRBD1, has no DNA check behind it. TRBV21-1 is labeled a pseudogene. The CDR3 has 14 amino acids.

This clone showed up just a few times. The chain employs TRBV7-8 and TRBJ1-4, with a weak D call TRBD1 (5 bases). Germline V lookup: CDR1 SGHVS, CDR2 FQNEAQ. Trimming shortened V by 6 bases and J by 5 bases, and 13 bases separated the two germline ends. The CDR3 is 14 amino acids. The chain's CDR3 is CASRPDSRNEKLFF. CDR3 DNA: TGTGCCAGCAGGCCAGACAGCCGGAATGAAAAACTGTTTTTT. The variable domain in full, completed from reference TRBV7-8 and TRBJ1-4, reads GAGVSQSPRYKVAKRGQDVALRCDPISGHVSLFWYQQALGQGPEFLTYFQNEAQLDKSGLPSDRFFAERPEGSVSTLKIQRTQQEDSAVYLCASRPDSRNEKLFFGSGTQLSVL.

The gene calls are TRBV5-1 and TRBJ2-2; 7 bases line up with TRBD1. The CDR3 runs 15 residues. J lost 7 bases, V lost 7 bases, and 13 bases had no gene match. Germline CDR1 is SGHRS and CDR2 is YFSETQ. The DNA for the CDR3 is TGCGCCAGCGGACCGGGACAGTTGAATGGCGGGGAGCTGTTTTTT. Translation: CASGPGQLNGGELFF.

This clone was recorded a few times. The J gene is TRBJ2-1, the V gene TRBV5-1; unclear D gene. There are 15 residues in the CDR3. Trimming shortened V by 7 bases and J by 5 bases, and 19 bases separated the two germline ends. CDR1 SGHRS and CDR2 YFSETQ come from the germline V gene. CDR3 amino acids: CASGAHGAPDNEQFF. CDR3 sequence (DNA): TGCGCCAGCGGTGCACATGGAGCACCGGACAATGAGCAGTTCTTC.

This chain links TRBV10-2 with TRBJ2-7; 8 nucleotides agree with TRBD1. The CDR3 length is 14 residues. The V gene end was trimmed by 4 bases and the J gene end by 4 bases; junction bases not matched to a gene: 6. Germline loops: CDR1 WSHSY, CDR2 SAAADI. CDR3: CASSAPGGRYEQYF. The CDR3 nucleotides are TGCGCCAGCAGTGCGCCAGGGGGCCGTTACGAGCAGTACTTC.